This entry is about one T cell receptor (beta chain). TCRdb keeps only in-frame clones here, not all; method: immunoSEQ multiplex PCR. Seen here are about 240,000 clones, roughly 80% observed once, and the top ten hold around 7.5%. The sample originates from a study of blood T cell repertoires in COVID-19. Study context: The United States, Italy and Spain were the sources of the acute and convalescent COVID-19 samples.

V was trimmed by 4 bases and J by 6 bases, leaving 10 bases between them. The CDR3 is 14 amino acids. Germline CDR1 MDHEN, CDR2 SYDVKM. The chain is built from TRBV28 and TRBJ1-6, with TRBD1 as a possible D gene (5 bases). The sample comprised peripheral blood. The source is a woman older than 75 with COVID-19, enrolled during active disease. This chain's CDR3 is CASSSRQLNSPLHF. CDR3 sequence (DNA): TGTGCCAGCAGTTCTAGACAGCTTAATTCACCCCTCCACTTT.